The present T cell receptor beta chain was sequenced within a study of OX40 agonist ivuxolimab in advanced cancers. Study-wide context: Ivuxolimab, which patients received intravenously every 2 weeks, was dosed at 0.01 to 10 mg/kg.

The CDR3 is 15 amino acids. The V and J ends lost 5 bases and 0 bases, in that order; junction bases with no gene match: 3. Germline V gene sequence: CDR1 SGHTA, CDR2 FQGTGA. Method: immunoSEQ multiplex PCR; TCRdb's copy keeps in-frame clones and lacks some. The repertoire has tens of thousands of clones, 82% of them found once; the top ten carry roughly 21%. The source was CD4+ or CD8+ T cells sorted from blood, collected in a trial of the OX40 agonist ivuxolimab. This rearrangement joins TRBV7-3 to TRBJ1-3; 8 bases match TRBD1. The TCR was taken from an adult with an advanced solid tumor such as melanoma, head and neck, liver or kidney cancer. CDR3 sequence: CASSPGGYSGNTIYF. The CDR3 region has the DNA TGTGCCAGCAGCCCAGGGGGCTACTCTGGAAACACCATATATTTT.